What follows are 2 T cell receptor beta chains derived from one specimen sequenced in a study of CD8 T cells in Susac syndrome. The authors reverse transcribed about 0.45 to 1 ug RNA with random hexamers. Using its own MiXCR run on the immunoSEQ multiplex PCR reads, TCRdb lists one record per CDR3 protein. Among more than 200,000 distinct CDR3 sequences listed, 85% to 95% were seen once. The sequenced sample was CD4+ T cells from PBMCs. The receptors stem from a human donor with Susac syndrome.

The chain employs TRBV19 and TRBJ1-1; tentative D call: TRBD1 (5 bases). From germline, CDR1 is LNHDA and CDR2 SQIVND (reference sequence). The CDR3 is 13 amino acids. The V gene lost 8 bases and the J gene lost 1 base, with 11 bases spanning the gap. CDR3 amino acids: CASQDTPNTEAFF. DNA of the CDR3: TGTGCCAGTCAGGACACCCCGAACACTGAAGCTTTCTTT.

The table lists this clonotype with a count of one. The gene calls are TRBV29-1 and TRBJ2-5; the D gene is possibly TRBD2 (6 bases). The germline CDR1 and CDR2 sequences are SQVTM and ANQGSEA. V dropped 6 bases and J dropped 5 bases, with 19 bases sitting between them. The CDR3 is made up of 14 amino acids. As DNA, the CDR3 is TGCAGCGTCGCGGTTCGCGGGGTCGGGGAGACCCAGTACTTC. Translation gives CSVAVRGVGETQYF.